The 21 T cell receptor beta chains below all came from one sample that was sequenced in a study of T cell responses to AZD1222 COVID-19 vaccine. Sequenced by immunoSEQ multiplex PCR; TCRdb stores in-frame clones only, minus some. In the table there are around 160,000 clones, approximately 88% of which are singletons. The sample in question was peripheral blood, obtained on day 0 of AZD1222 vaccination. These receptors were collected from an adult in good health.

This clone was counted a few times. In DNA, the CDR3 is TGTGCCAGTAGTATCCGTCGGCGGGAAAACACTGAAGCTTTCTTT. Translation gives CASSIRRRENTEAFF. The V and J genes are TRBV19 and TRBJ1-1; no clear D. Trimming pared 3 bases from V and 2 bases from J, leaving 13 bases between. Germline CDR1 LNHDA, CDR2 SQIVND (reference sequence). CDR3 length: 15 residues.

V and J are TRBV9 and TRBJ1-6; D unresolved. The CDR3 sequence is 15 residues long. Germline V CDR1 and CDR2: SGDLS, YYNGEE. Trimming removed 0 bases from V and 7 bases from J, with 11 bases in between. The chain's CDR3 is CASSVGVAANSPLHF. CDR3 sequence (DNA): TGTGCCAGCAGCGTAGGTGTGGCAGCGAATTCACCCCTCCACTTT.

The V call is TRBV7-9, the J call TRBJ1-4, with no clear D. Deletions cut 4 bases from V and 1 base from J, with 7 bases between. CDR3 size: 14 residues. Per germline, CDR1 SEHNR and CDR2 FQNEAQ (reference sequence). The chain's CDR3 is CASSYAGTNEKLFF. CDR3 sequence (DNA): TGTGCCAGCAGCTACGCAGGAACTAATGAAAAACTGTTTTTT.

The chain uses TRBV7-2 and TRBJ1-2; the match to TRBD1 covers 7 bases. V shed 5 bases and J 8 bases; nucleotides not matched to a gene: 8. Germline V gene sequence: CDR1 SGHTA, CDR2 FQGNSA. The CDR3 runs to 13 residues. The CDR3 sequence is CASSTTGVYGYTF. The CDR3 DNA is TGTGCCAGCAGCACCACAGGGGTTTACGGCTACACCTTC.

CDR3 coding DNA: TGTGCCAGCAGTCCTAGGACGGAACCCAACTATGGCTACACCTTC. It encodes CASSPRTEPNYGYTF. V usage is TRBV7-9 and J usage is TRBJ1-2; D uncertain. The CDR3 spans 15 residues. Germline V gene sequence: CDR1 SEHNR, CDR2 FQNEAQ (reference sequence). V dropped 6 bases and J dropped 2 bases, with 16 bases sitting between them.

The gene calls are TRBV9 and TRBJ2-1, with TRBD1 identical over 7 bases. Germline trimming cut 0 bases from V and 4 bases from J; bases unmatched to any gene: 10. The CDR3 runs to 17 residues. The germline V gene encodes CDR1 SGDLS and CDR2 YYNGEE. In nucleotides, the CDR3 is TGTGCCAGCAGCGTAGCAATTTCGGACAGGAGTTACAATGAGCAGTTCTTC. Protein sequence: CASSVAISDRSYNEQFF.

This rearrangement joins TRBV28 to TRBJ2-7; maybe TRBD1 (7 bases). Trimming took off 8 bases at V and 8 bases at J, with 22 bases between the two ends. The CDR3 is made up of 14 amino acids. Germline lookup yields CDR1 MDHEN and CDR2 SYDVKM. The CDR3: CASGTGGGYGQQYF. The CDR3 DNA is TGTGCCAGCGGGACCGGAGGGGGCTACGGTCAGCAGTACTTC.

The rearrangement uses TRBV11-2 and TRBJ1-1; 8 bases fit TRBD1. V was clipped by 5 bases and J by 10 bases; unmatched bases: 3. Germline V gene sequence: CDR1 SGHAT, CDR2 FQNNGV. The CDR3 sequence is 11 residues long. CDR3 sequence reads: CASSRGQGAFF. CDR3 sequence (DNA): TGTGCCAGCAGCCGAGGACAGGGAGCTTTCTTT.

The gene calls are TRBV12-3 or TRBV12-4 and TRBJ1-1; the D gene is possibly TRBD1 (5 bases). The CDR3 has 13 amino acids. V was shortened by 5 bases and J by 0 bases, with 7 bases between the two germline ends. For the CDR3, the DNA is TGTGCCAGCAGTAAGGGGATGAACACTGAAGCTTTCTTT. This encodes CASSKGMNTEAFF.

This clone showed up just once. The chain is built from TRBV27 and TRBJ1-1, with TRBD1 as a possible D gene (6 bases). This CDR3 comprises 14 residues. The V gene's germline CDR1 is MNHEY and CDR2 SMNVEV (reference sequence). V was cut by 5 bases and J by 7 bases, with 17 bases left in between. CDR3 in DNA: TGTGCCAGCAGTCTTACAGGGCGGGCGGATGAAGCTTTCTTT. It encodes CASSLTGRADEAFF.

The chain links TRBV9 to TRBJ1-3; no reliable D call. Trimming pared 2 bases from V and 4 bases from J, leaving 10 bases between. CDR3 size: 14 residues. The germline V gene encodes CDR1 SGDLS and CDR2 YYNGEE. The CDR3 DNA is TGTGCCAGCAGCGTGCAGGACGGGGGAAACACCATATATTTT. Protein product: CASSVQDGGNTIYF.

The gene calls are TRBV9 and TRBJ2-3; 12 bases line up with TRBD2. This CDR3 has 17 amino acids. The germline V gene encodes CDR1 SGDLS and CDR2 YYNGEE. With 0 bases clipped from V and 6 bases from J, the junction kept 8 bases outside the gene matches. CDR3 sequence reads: CASSVGSSGGAGDTQYF. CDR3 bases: TGTGCCAGCAGCGTAGGGTCTAGCGGGGGGGCCGGGGATACGCAGTATTTT.

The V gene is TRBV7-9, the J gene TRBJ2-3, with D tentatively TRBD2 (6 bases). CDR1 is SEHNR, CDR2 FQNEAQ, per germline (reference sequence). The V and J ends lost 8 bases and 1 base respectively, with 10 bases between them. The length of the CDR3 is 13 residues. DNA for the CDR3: TGTGCCAGCCAGGCTAGCGGCACAGATACGCAGTATTTT. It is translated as CASQASGTDTQYF.

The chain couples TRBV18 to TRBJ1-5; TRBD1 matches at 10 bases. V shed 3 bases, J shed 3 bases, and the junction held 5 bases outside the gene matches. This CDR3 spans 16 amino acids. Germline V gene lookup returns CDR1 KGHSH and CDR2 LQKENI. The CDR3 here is CASSPRGQGINQPQHF. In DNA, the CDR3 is TGTGCCAGCTCACCTCGGGGACAGGGGATCAATCAGCCCCAGCATTTT. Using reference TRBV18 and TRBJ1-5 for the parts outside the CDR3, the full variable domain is NAGVMQNPRHLVRRRGQEARLRCSPMKGHSHVYWYRQLPEEGLKFMVYLQKENIIDESGMPKERFSAEFPKEGPSILRIQQVVRGDSAAYFCASSPRGQGINQPQHFGDGTRLSIL.

The CDR3 loop is CSASTGHSSYEQYF. DNA for the CDR3: TGCAGTGCTAGTACGGGACACAGCTCCTACGAGCAGTACTTC. J is TRBJ2-7 and V is TRBV20-1; D may be TRBD1 (6 bases). Per the germline V gene, CDR1 is DFQATT and CDR2 is SNEGSKA (reference sequence). The CDR3 is 14 amino acids. V gave up 3 bases and J gave up 0 bases, with 12 bases separating them.

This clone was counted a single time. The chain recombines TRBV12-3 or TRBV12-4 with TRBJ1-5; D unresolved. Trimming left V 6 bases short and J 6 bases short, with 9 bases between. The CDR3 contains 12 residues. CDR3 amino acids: CASSPPSQPQHF. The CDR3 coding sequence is TGTGCCAGCAGCCCCCCAAGTCAGCCCCAGCATTTT.

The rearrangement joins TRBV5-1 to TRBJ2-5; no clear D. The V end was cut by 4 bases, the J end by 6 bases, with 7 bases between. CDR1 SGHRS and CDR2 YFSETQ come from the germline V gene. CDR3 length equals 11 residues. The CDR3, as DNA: TGCGCCAGCAGCCAGGAAAAGACCCAGTACTTC. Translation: CASSQEKTQYF.

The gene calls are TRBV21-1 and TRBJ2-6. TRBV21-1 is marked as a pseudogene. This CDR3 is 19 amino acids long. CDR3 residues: CASSKTEKGGSSGANVLTF. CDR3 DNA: TGTGCCAGCAGCAAAACGGAGAAGGGGGGATCCTCTGGGGCCAACGTCCTGACTTTC.

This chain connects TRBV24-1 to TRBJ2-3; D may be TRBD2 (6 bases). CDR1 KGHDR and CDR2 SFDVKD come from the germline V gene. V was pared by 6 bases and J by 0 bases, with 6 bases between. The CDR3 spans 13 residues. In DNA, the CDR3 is TGTGCCACCAGTAGCGGGAGCACAGATACGCAGTATTTT. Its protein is CATSSGSTDTQYF.

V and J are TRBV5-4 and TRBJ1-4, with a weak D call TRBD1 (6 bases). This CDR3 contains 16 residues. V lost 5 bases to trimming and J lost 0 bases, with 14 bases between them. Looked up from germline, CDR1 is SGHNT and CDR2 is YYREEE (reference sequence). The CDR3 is CASRLGGAATNEKLFF. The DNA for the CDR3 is TGTGCCAGCAGGCTGGGGGGGGCTGCAACTAATGAAAAACTGTTTTTT.

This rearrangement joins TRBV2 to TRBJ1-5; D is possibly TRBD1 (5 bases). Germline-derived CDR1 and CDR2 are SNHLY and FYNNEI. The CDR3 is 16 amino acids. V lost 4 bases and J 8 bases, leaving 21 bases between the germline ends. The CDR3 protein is CASSGVQVGGGKPQHF. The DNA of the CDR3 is TGTGCCAGCAGTGGAGTACAGGTCGGGGGGGGGAAGCCCCAGCATTTT.